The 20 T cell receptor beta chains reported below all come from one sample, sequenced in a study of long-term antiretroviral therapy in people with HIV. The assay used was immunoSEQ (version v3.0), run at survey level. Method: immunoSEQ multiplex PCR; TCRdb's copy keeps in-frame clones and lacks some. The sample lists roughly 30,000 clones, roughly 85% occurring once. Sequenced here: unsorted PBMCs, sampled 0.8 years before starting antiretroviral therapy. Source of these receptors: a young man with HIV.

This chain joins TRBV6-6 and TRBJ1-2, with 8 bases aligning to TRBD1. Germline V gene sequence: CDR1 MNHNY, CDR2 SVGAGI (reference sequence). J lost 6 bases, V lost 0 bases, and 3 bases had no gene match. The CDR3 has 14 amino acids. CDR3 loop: CASSYSPGGHGYTF. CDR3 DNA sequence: TGTGCCAGCAGTTACTCGCCAGGGGGCCATGGCTACACCTTC.

CDR3: CASSVAFGGVGTDTQYF. For the CDR3, the DNA is TGTGCCAGCAGCGTAGCCTTCGGGGGGGTAGGCACAGATACGCAGTATTTT. The chain links TRBV9 to TRBJ2-3; 8 bases agree with TRBD2. The CDR3 is 17 residues long. CDR1 and CDR2 from the germline V gene are SGDLS and YYNGEE. V was pared by 0 bases and J by 1 base, with 7 bases of the junction left unmatched.

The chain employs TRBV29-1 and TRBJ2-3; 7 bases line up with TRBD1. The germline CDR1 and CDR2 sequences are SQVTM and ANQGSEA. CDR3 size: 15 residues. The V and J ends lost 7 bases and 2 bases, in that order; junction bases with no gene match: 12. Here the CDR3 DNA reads TGCAGCGCGAGCACAGGGGCCCATTACACAGATACGCAGTATTTT. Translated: CSASTGAHYTDTQYF.

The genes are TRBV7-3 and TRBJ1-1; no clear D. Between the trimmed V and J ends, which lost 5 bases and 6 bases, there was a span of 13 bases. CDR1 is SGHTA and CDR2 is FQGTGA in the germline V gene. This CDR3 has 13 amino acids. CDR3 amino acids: CASSLLPEAEAFF. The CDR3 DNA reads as TGTGCCAGCAGCCTCCTACCTGAGGCTGAAGCTTTCTTT.

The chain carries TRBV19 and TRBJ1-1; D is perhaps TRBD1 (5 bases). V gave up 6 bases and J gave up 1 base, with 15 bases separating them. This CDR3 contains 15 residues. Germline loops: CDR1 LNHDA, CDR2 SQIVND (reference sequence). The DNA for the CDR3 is TGTGCCAGTAGGGAATCCAGGGAGGGGAACACTGAAGCTTTCTTT. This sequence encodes CASRESREGNTEAFF.

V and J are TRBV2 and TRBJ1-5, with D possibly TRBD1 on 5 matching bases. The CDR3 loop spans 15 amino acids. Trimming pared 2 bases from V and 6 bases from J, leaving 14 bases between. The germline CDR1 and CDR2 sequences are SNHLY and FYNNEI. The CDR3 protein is CASSEIVGGGQPQHF. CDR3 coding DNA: TGTGCCAGCAGTGAAATAGTGGGGGGGGGTCAGCCCCAGCATTTT.

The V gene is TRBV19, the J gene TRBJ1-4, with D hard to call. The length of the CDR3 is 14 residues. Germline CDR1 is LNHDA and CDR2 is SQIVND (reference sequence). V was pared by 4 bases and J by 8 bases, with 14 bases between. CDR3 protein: CASSRAGSSEKLFF. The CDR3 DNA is TGTGCCAGTAGTAGGGCGGGGTCGAGCGAAAAACTGTTTTTT. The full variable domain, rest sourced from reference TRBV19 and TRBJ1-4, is DGGITQSPKYLFRKEGQNVTLSCEQNLNHDAMYWYRQDPGQGLRLIYYSQIVNDFQKGDIAEGYSVSREKKESFPLTVTSAQKNPTAFYLCASSRAGSSEKLFFGSGTQLSVL.

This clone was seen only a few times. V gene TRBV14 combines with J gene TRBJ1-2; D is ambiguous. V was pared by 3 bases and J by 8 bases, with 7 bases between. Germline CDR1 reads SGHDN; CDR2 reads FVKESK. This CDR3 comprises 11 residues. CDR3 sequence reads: CASSHGWGYTF. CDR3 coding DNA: TGTGCCAGCAGCCACGGTTGGGGCTACACCTTC.

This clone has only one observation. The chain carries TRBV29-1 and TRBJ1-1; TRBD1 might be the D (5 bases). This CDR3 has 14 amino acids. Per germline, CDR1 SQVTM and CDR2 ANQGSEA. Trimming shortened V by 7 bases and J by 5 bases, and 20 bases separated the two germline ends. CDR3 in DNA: TGCAGCGCCTTCCCACAGCGGGGGTTGACTGAAGCTTTCTTT. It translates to CSAFPQRGLTEAFF.

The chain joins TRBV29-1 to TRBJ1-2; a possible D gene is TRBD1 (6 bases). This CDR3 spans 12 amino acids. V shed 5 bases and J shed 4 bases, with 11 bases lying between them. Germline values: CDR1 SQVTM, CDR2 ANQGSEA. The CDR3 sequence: CSVIQGLYGYTF. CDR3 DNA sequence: TGCAGCGTTATACAGGGTCTCTATGGCTACACCTTC. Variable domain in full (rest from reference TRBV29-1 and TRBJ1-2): SAVISQKPSRDICQRGTSLTIQCQVDSQVTMMFWYRQQPGQSLTLIATANQGSEATYESGFVIDKFPISRPNLTFSTLTVSNMSPEDSSIYLCSVIQGLYGYTFGSGTRLTVV.

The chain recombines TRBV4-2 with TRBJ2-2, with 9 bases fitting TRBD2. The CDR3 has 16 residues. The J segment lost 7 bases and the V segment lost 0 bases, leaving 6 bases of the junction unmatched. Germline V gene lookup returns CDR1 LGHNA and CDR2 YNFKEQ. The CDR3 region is CASSQDLAGVGGELFF. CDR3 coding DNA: TGTGCCAGCAGCCAAGATTTAGCGGGAGTAGGCGGGGAGCTGTTTTTT.

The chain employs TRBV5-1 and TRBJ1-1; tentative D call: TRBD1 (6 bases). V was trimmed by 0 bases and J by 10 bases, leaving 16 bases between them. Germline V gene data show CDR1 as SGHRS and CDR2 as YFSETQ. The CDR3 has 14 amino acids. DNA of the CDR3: TGCGCCAGCAGCTTGGCAGTGGGGGGCAAGGGAGCTTTCTTT. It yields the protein CASSLAVGGKGAFF.

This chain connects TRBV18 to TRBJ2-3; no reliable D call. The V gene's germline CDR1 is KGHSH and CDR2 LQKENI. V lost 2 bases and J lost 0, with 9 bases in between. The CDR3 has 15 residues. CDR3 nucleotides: TGTGCCAGCTCACCAGTGACGGAGAGCACAGATACGCAGTATTTT. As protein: CASSPVTESTDTQYF.

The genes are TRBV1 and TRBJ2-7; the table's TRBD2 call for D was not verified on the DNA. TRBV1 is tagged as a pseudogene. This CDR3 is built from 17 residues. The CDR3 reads CTSSQVLGLAGEGEQYF. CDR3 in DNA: TGCACCAGCAGCCAAGTCCTCGGACTAGCGGGAGAGGGCGAGCAGTACTTC.

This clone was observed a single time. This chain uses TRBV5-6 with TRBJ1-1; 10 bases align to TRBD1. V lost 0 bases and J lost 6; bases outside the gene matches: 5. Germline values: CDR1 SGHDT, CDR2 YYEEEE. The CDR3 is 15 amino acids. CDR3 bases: TGTGCCAGCAGCTTGGGGCGGGACAGGGGCGCTGAAGCTTTCTTT. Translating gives CASSLGRDRGAEAFF.

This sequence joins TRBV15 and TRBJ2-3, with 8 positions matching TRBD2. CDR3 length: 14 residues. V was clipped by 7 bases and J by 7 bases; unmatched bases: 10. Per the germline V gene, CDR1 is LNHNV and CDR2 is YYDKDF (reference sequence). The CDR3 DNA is TGTGCCACCAAGGACGGGGGGGATGAGTATACGCAGTATTTT. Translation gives CATKDGGDEYTQYF.

CDR3 residues: CATSRDGGGEITDTQYF. CDR3 nucleotides: TGTGCCACCAGCAGAGATGGTGGCGGGGAGATCACAGATACGCAGTATTTT. V usage is TRBV15 and J usage is TRBJ2-3; the D gene is possibly TRBD2 (6 bases). CDR1 and CDR2 (germline): LNHNV, YYDKDF (reference sequence). The CDR3 has 17 amino acids. The V gene lost 0 bases and the J gene lost 2 bases, with 15 bases spanning the gap.

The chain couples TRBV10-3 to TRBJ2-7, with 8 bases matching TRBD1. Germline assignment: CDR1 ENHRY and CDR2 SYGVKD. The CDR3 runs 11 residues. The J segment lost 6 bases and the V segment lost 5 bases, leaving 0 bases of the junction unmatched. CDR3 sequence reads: CAISTGGEQYF. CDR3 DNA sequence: TGTGCCATCAGTACAGGGGGCGAGCAGTACTTC.

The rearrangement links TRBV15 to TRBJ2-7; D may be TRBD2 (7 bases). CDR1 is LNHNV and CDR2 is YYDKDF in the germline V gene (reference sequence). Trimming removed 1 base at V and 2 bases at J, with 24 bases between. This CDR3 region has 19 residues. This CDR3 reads CATSRALSPEGGVTYEQYF. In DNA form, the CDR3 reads TGTGCCACCAGCAGAGCTCTCTCCCCAGAAGGGGGGGTTACCTACGAGCAGTACTTC.

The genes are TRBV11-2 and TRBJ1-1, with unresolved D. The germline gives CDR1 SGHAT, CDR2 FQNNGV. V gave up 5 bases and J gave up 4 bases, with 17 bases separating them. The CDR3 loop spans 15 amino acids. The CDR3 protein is CASSQRAHLGTEAFF. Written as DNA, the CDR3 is TGTGCCAGCAGCCAAAGGGCCCATTTGGGCACTGAAGCTTTCTTT.